This T cell receptor (beta chain) was found in a study of beta chain features in type 1 diabetes. Study findings and constraints: Among type 1 diabetes patients, VDJ junctions had fewer insertions and more deletions. TCRB CDR3 length was moderately but significantly reduced in all four CD4+ subsets of Type 1 diabetes patients.

Sequencing targeted expressed TCRB transcripts, as all isolated RNA had been reverse transcribed. The repertoire was sequenced with immunoSEQ multiplex PCR; TCRdb's copy has only in-frame clones and lacks some. Of around 690,000 clones in the sample, roughly 12% were seen once. Germline assignment: CDR1 SQVTM and CDR2 ANQGSEA. The V and J ends lost 5 bases and 4 bases, in that order; junction bases with no gene match: 7. CDR3 length equals 14 residues. A sort by CD45RO/CCR7/CD25/CD127/CD95/CD27 yielded CD4+ naive, central memory, regulatory and stem cell-like memory cells. This clone came up a few times. Its antigen is unidentified.

Sample: naive CD4+ T cells from blood. This TCR came from a man aged 25 to 45 with type 1 diabetes. V is TRBV29-1 and J is TRBJ1-3, with 8 nucleotides matching TRBD1. This CDR3 reads CSVRTGLYGNTIYF. The CDR3 DNA reads as TGCAGCGTTAGGACAGGGCTATACGGAAACACCATATATTTT.